This T cell receptor (beta chain) stems from a study of post-analysis software for immune sequencing data. Study-wide context: Both relapsing-remitting and secondary progressive multiple sclerosis featured among the disease courses, as did progressive-relapsing multiple sclerosis.

The CDR3 contains 13 residues. Trimming took 4 bases from V and 6 from J; bases not matched to a gene: 3. In germline, CDR1 is DFQATT, CDR2 SNEGSKA (reference sequence). The study's findings and limits: When compared against controls, multiple sclerosis patients showed significantly lower normalized Chao1 diversity. Among four or five TRBV segments more frequent in patients than controls were TRBV5-6, TRBV5-1 and TRBV20-1. Samples sharing a preparation batch grouped tightly together when assessed by F measure.

Unique molecular identifiers were carried by the TCR beta cDNA libraries. Yield was some 540,000 cDNA molecules from around 1 to 9.1 million T cells. Via MiXCR, TCRdb re-called the PCR reads, giving one row per CDR3 protein. The table shows fewer than 850,000 distinct CDR3 sequences, with roughly 29% occurring only once. This clonotype was observed a handful of times. Its matching antigen is unknown. The receptor's source is a girl between 10 and 17 years old with multiple sclerosis. This rearrangement joins TRBV20-1 to TRBJ1-4; 9 nucleotides align to TRBD1. The sequenced material came from blood. CDR3 in DNA: TGCAGTGCTAAGGGACAGGGTCATGAAAAACTGTTTTTT. Translation: CSAKGQGHEKLFF.